Listed here are 13 T cell receptor beta chains from one sample, sequenced in a study of neurological immune-mediated disorders. Via MiXCR, TCRdb re-called the 5' RACE reads, giving one row per CDR3 protein. The sample holds tens of thousands of distinct CDR3 sequences, roughly 2.5% seen once. The sequenced sample consisted of PBMCs. These receptors all come from a man over 45 with multiple sclerosis.

This clonotype has more than one count but fewer than ten. This chain joins TRBV28 and TRBJ1-2; D is unclear. Germline assignment: CDR1 MDHEN and CDR2 SYDVKM. The V end was cut by 2 bases, the J end by 5 bases, with 15 bases between. The CDR3 totals 15 residues. CDR3 in amino acids: CASSLLAQGLYGYTF. The CDR3, as DNA: TGTGCCAGCAGTTTACTCGCCCAAGGCCTATATGGCTACACCTTC.

This clonotype was counted many times. J is TRBJ1-1 and V is TRBV6-5; no definite D call. Germline V CDR1 and CDR2: MNHEY, SVGAGI. V lost 5 bases and J 2 bases, leaving 15 bases between the germline ends. This CDR3 spans 15 amino acids. CDR3 coding DNA: TGTGCCAGCAGTGGCAAGAGGGTTGGTAACACTGAAGCTTTCTTT. It codes for CASSGKRVGNTEAFF.

This clonotype was observed at least ten times. V is TRBV9 and J is TRBJ2-1; D is unclear. CDR3 length equals 11 residues. Germline-derived CDR1 and CDR2 are SGDLS and YYNGEE. Deletions cut 0 bases from V and 8 bases from J, with 3 bases between. The DNA of the CDR3 is TGTGCCAGCAGCGTAGAAGATGAGCAGTTCTTC. It specifies CASSVEDEQFF.

This clonotype was seen a handful of times. Without the conserved terminal phenylalanine or tryptophan, this CDR3 likely stems from a read error. The chain uses TRBV28 and TRBJ1-2, with TRBD1 as a possible D gene (5 bases). V was clipped by 3 bases and J by 3 bases, with 8 bases between them. This CDR3 has 13 residues. Germline V gene sequence: CDR1 MDHEN, CDR2 SYDVKM. CDR3 DNA: TGTGCCAGCAGTTTCGGGACGGACTATGGCTACACCAAC. Its protein is CASSFGTDYGYTN.

This clonotype was picked up many times. The chain employs TRBV5-1 and TRBJ2-6, with 7 bases fitting TRBD1. The CDR3 length is 16 residues. V lost 4 bases to trimming and J lost 2 bases; unmatched junction nucleotides: 6. Germline V gene sequence: CDR1 SGHRS, CDR2 YFSETQ. CDR3 coding DNA: TGCGCCAGCAGCCAAGCCACAGGGGCTGGGGCCAACGTCCTGACTTTC. It yields the protein CASSQATGAGANVLTF.

This chain joins TRBV5-1 and TRBJ2-3, with 11 bases aligning to TRBD2. The CDR3 covers 14 residues. With V trimmed by 4 bases and J by 5 bases, 3 bases remained unmatched. Germline CDR1 is SGHRS and CDR2 is YFSETQ. CDR3 residues: CASSPGLAVDTQYF. The CDR3 bases are TGCGCCAGCAGCCCGGGACTAGCGGTAGATACGCAGTATTTT. The whole variable domain, filled in from reference TRBV5-1 and TRBJ2-3, reads KAGVTQTPRYLIKTRGQQVTLSCSPISGHRSVSWYQQTPGQGLQFLFEYFSETQRNKGNFPGRFSGRQFSNSRSEMNVSTLELGDSALYLCASSPGLAVDTQYFGPGTRLTVL.

To note about this clonotype: This may be a read error: a much more frequent sequence differs by one nucleotide. The chain carries TRBV5-5 and TRBJ1-6, with D possibly being TRBD1 (5 bases). Germline V lookup: CDR1 SGHKS, CDR2 YYEKEE (reference sequence). This CDR3 has 15 amino acids. The DNA of the CDR3 is TGTGCCAGCAGCTTGGTTCAACAGGCAAATTCACCCCTCAACTTT. Its translation is CASSLVQQANSPLNF.

This clonotype came up many times. The chain joins TRBV15 to TRBJ2-1; 10 bases map to TRBD2. The CDR3 is 15 amino acids. V was pared by 6 bases and J by 6 bases, with 8 bases of the junction left unmatched. Germline loops: CDR1 LNHNV, CDR2 YYDKDF (reference sequence). CDR3 nucleotides: TGTGCCACCAGTCGAGCGGGGGGGCGTTCCAATGAGCAGTTCTTC. This sequence encodes CATSRAGGRSNEQFF.

This clonotype was observed at least ten times. This chain connects TRBV7-8 to TRBJ1-5, with unresolved D. The germline V gene encodes CDR1 SGHVS and CDR2 FQNEAQ. The CDR3 loop spans 15 amino acids. The V and J ends lost 6 bases and 0 bases respectively, with 12 bases between them. The CDR3 coding sequence is TGTGCCAGCAGTTCCTGGGGTCATAGCAATCAGCCCCAGCATTTT. Its protein product is CASSSWGHSNQPQHF. The variable domain in full, with the rest retrieved from reference TRBV7-8 and TRBJ1-5, is GAGVSQSPRYKVAKRGQDVALRCDPISGHVSLFWYQQALGQGPEFLTYFQNEAQLDKSGLPSDRFFAERPEGSVSTLKIQRTQQEDSAVYLCASSSWGHSNQPQHFGDGTRLSIL.

On this clonotype itself: A much larger clone differs from this one at a single base, so this may be a read error. The chain links TRBV2 to TRBJ2-7; D unresolved. Per the germline V gene, CDR1 is SNHLY and CDR2 is FYNNEI. V shed 6 bases and J shed 5 bases, with 20 bases lying between them. The CDR3 has 15 amino acids. The CDR3 protein is CASSFHSRKGNEQYF. The DNA for the CDR3 is TGTGCCAGCAGCTTCCACAGCCGAAAGGGAAACGAGCAGTACTTC.

This clonotype is large in the sample. This chain connects TRBV7-9 to TRBJ2-1, with D tentatively TRBD2 (6 bases). Germline CDR1 and CDR2: SEHNR and FQNEAQ (reference sequence). Trimming removed 5 bases at V and 7 bases at J, with 6 bases between. The CDR3 loop spans 11 amino acids. CDR3 sequence (DNA): TGTGCCAGCAGCCGGGGGAATGAGCAGTTCTTC. Its translation: CASSRGNEQFF. The whole variable domain, filled in from reference TRBV7-9 and TRBJ2-1, reads DTGVSQNPRHKITKRGQNVTFRCDPISEHNRLYWYRQTLGQGPEFLTYFQNEAQLEKSRLLSDRFSAERPKGSFSTLEIQRTEQGDSAMYLCASSRGNEQFFGPGTRLTVL.

In this sample, this clonotype turned up many times. The chain recombines TRBV10-3 with TRBJ1-1; 9 bases map to TRBD1. Germline assignment: CDR1 ENHRY and CDR2 SYGVKD. The CDR3 length is 13 residues. Trimming removed 6 bases from V and 5 bases from J; junction bases left unmatched: 4. The CDR3 protein is CAIRGTGITEAFF. DNA for the CDR3: TGTGCCATCAGGGGGACAGGGATTACTGAAGCTTTCTTT.

This clonotype has just a few counts. The rearrangement joins TRBV7-9 to TRBJ1-4; D uncertain. The CDR3 has 15 residues. V lost 4 bases and J 6 bases, leaving 15 bases between the germline ends. CDR1 is SEHNR, CDR2 FQNEAQ, per germline (reference sequence). The CDR3 DNA reads as TGTGCCAGCAGCTCCCAAGGACCGACGGATGAAAAACTGTTTTTT. Translated: CASSSQGPTDEKLFF.